A single sample gave rise to the 25 T cell receptor beta chains below, sequenced in a study of ipilimumab plus nivolumab after autologous stem cell transplantation. Repertoires were generated with immunoSEQ multiplex PCR, while TCRdb's copy carries only in-frame clones and drops some. The sample lists 6,000 to 6,500 clones; more than 80% were seen once. Sequenced material: PBMCs, taken in a trial of ipilimumab plus nivolumab as post-transplant consolidation. The receptors stem from a female donor with multiple myeloma.

The chain carries TRBV5-6 and TRBJ2-7; unclear D gene. The CDR3 loop spans 12 amino acids. The germline CDR1 and CDR2 sequences are SGHDT and YYEEEE. The germline V and J ends were trimmed by 3 bases and 3 bases, with 7 bases remaining between them. In DNA form, the CDR3 reads TGTGCCAGCAGCTCGAACTTCTACGAGCAGTACTTC. It translates to CASSSNFYEQYF.

This clone was picked up one time. The chain combines TRBV7-3 with TRBJ2-3; D perhaps matches TRBD2 (6 bases). Trimming removed 2 bases at V and 3 bases at J, with 15 bases between. The CDR3 sequence is 16 residues long. The germline V gene encodes CDR1 SGHTA and CDR2 FQGTGA. This CDR3 is CASSLGGRDTTDTQYF. In DNA form, the CDR3 reads TGTGCCAGCAGCTTAGGAGGGCGGGATACTACAGATACGCAGTATTTT.

The chain is built from TRBV2 and TRBJ1-4; D perhaps matches TRBD1 (5 bases). V lost 6 bases and J lost 6, with 14 bases in between. The CDR3 has 14 amino acids. CDR1 and CDR2 from the germline V gene are SNHLY and FYNNEI. The CDR3 here is CASRSGQLHEKLFF. CDR3 in DNA: TGTGCCAGCAGGTCAGGGCAGCTTCATGAAAAACTGTTTTTT.

This clone was recorded only once. The rearrangement uses TRBV29-1 and TRBJ2-3; 12 bases line up with TRBD2. J gave up 9 bases and V 5 bases, and 9 bases lay outside the gene matches. This CDR3 is built from 14 residues. Germline CDR1 SQVTM, CDR2 ANQGSEA. CDR3 coding DNA: TGCAGCGTTCGGACTAGCGGGACTCTCCCGACGCAGTATTTT. Translation gives CSVRTSGTLPTQYF.

The chain combines TRBV5-6 with TRBJ1-1, with 9 bases fitting TRBD1. The CDR3 contains 15 residues. Looked up from germline, CDR1 is SGHDT and CDR2 is YYEEEE. V was clipped by 4 bases and J by 0 bases; unmatched bases: 4. CDR3 coding DNA: TGTGCCAGCAGCCCGGGGACAGGGATGAACACTGAAGCTTTCTTT. It yields the protein CASSPGTGMNTEAFF.

The gene calls are TRBV5-1 and TRBJ2-5; D could derive from TRBD1 or TRBD2 (5 bases each). This CDR3 has 17 residues. The germline V gene has CDR1 SGHRS and CDR2 YFSETQ. V lost 2 bases and J lost 7, with 24 bases in between. The CDR3 coding sequence is TGCGCCAGCAGCTTCGCCACCCTCGGGACGGGTCAGGGGACCCAGTACTTC. This codes for CASSFATLGTGQGTQYF.

The gene calls are TRBV7-3 and TRBJ2-1; the match to TRBD2 covers 10 bases. J gave up 5 bases and V 5 bases, and 18 bases lay outside the gene matches. The CDR3 loop spans 19 amino acids. Germline lookup yields CDR1 SGHTA and CDR2 FQGTGA. DNA of the CDR3: TGTGCCAGCAGCCCTCGTGGGCTAGCGGGAGTTTCCGCCGACAATGAGCAGTTCTTC. This translates into CASSPRGLAGVSADNEQFF.

The V call is TRBV27, the J call TRBJ1-1; D gene uncertain. Trimming stripped 2 bases from V and 3 bases from J, with 13 bases between. The CDR3 has 15 amino acids. Per the germline V gene, CDR1 is MNHEY and CDR2 is SMNVEV (reference sequence). CDR3 loop: CASSLRWQPDTEAFF. CDR3 bases: TGTGCCAGCAGTTTACGGTGGCAGCCCGACACTGAAGCTTTCTTT.

The count of this clone is one. The chain uses TRBV7-9 and TRBJ2-1; D is ambiguous. V was trimmed by 2 bases and J by 7 bases, leaving 12 bases between them. The CDR3 has 14 amino acids. The germline gives CDR1 SEHNR, CDR2 FQNEAQ (reference sequence). The CDR3 protein is CASSLSSLGNEQFF. The CDR3 bases are TGTGCCAGCAGCTTATCTTCCCTCGGGAATGAGCAGTTCTTC.

This clone was recorded a few times. The chain is built from TRBV4-1 and TRBJ2-7; D might be TRBD1 (6 bases). The CDR3 consists of 16 residues. The germline gives CDR1 MGHRA, CDR2 YSYEKL. Trimming removed 2 bases from V and 4 bases from J, with 18 bases in between. CDR3 loop: CASSQLQGSPFYEQYF. CDR3 sequence (DNA): TGCGCCAGCAGCCAACTCCAGGGGAGCCCCTTTTACGAGCAGTACTTC.

This clone was observed a few times. The J gene is TRBJ2-7, the V gene TRBV7-9; 9 bases agree with TRBD2. Per the germline V gene, CDR1 is SEHNR and CDR2 is FQNEAQ (reference sequence). The junction had 9 bases not matched to a gene; V was cut back by 5 bases and J by 7 bases. This CDR3 region has 14 residues. CDR3 DNA sequence: TGTGCCAGCAGCCCGGGACTAGCTTCTGGGGAGCAGTACTTC. Its protein product is CASSPGLASGEQYF.

The V and J genes are TRBV29-1 and TRBJ1-1; 11 bases line up with TRBD1. Germline assignment: CDR1 SQVTM and CDR2 ANQGSEA. V lost 4 bases, J lost 5 bases, and 3 bases stayed unmatched. This CDR3 region has 13 residues. CDR3: CSVGTGGATEAFF. CDR3 coding DNA: TGCAGCGTTGGGACAGGGGGCGCGACTGAAGCTTTCTTT.

A single count supports this clone. V usage is TRBV6-5 and J usage is TRBJ2-7; D unresolved. The germline CDR1 and CDR2 sequences are MNHEY and SVGAGI. V was cut by 4 bases and J by 1 base, with 5 bases left in between. This CDR3 comprises 12 residues. The CDR3 loop is CASSSDSYEQYF. CDR3 nucleotide sequence: TGTGCCAGCAGTTCCGATTCCTACGAGCAGTACTTC.

The J gene is TRBJ2-5, the V gene TRBV2; the D gene is possibly TRBD2 (7 bases). V lost 8 bases, J lost 4 bases, and 23 bases lay in between. This CDR3 contains 16 residues. In germline, CDR1 is SNHLY, CDR2 FYNNEI. The CDR3 DNA sequence: TGTGCCAGCGGGGGCTGGGAGGGTTTTAAGCGAGAGACCCAGTACTTC. This gives the protein CASGGWEGFKRETQYF.

For the CDR3, the DNA is TGTGCCAGCAGTCTACTAGGGCGGGACAGTGCCACCGGGGAGCTGTTTTTT. This sequence encodes CASSLLGRDSATGELFF. The gene calls are TRBV28 and TRBJ2-2, with a weak D call TRBD1 (7 bases). In germline, CDR1 is MDHEN, CDR2 SYDVKM. V gave up 5 bases and J gave up 4 bases, with 20 bases separating them. This CDR3 region has 17 residues.

J is TRBJ2-1 and V is TRBV29-1; tentatively, D is TRBD1 or TRBD2 (5 bases each). Trimming took off 3 bases at V and 6 bases at J, with 12 bases between the two ends. The germline CDR1 and CDR2 sequences are SQVTM and ANQGSEA. The CDR3 totals 13 residues. CDR3 DNA sequence: TGCAGCGTTGACGGGACGGCCGTCAATGAGCAGTTCTTC. The encoded protein is CSVDGTAVNEQFF.

CDR3 sequence reads: CASSTLAGGYEQYF. The CDR3 region has the DNA TGTGCCAGTAGTACCCTAGCGGGAGGCTACGAGCAGTACTTC. This chain links TRBV19 with TRBJ2-7; TRBD2 matches at 11 bases. Germline loops: CDR1 LNHDA, CDR2 SQIVND (reference sequence). CDR3 length equals 14 residues. The ends lost 4 bases at V and 3 bases at J; junction bases unmatched: 2.

The chain uses TRBV28 and TRBJ2-1, with 12 bases aligning to TRBD2. The germline V gene encodes CDR1 MDHEN and CDR2 SYDVKM. Trimming took 3 bases from V and 10 from J; bases not matched to a gene: 7. The CDR3 has 15 residues. CDR3 sequence: CASSFLAGGYREQFF. In DNA, the CDR3 is TGTGCCAGCAGTTTCCTAGCGGGGGGGTATAGGGAGCAGTTCTTC.

This clone showed up just once. As DNA, the CDR3 is TGTGCCAGCAGCTTCAACAGGGGGATCACCGGGGAGCTGTTTTTT. Protein product: CASSFNRGITGELFF. The chain carries TRBV7-9 and TRBJ2-2; 8 positions match TRBD1. The germline V gene encodes CDR1 SEHNR and CDR2 FQNEAQ (reference sequence). V dropped 3 bases and J dropped 4; count of bases not matched to a gene: 4. There are 15 residues in the CDR3.

The DNA for the CDR3 is TGTGCCAGCAGTTACGGACTAGCCTCCTACAATGAGCAGTTCTTC. As protein: CASSYGLASYNEQFF. V and J are TRBV6-5 and TRBJ2-1, with 8 bases identical to TRBD2. CDR1 and CDR2 (germline): MNHEY, SVGAGI. V lost 2 bases and J lost 0; bases outside the gene matches: 0. This CDR3 is 15 amino acids long.

This clone was observed a single time. This sequence joins TRBV7-7 and TRBJ2-6, with D unclear. Germline CDR1 reads SSHAT; CDR2 reads FNYEAQ (reference sequence). The CDR3 length is 17 residues. V lost 4 bases to trimming and J lost 5 bases, with 18 bases between them. The CDR3 here is CASSCSQPQSRANVLTF. The CDR3 DNA reads as TGTGCCAGCAGCTGTAGTCAGCCACAAAGTCGGGCCAACGTCCTGACTTTC.

The chain has TRBV27 and TRBJ1-2; the D gene is possibly TRBD1 (5 bases). V was clipped by 3 bases and J by 7 bases, with 18 bases between them. CDR1 is MNHEY and CDR2 is SMNVEV in the germline V gene (reference sequence). There are 15 residues in the CDR3. The CDR3 region has the DNA TGTGCCAGCAGTTTCCTCGGAGGGGAGGAAGGTGGCTACACCTTC. This gives the protein CASSFLGGEEGGYTF.

This rearrangement joins TRBV9 to TRBJ1-4; D remains unclear. The V end lost 3 bases, the J end lost 10 bases, and 7 bases lay between the germline ends. The CDR3 is 11 residues long. Germline V gene sequence: CDR1 SGDLS, CDR2 YYNGEE. The CDR3 DNA sequence: TGTGCCAGCAGCGGTCGAGGAAAACTGTTTTTT. This translates into CASSGRGKLFF.

V gene TRBV9 combines with J gene TRBJ1-2; D remains unclear. V dropped 7 bases and J dropped 7 bases, with 17 bases sitting between them. The CDR3 is 13 amino acids. Germline assignment: CDR1 SGDLS and CDR2 YYNGEE. The CDR3, as DNA: TGTGCCAGCCACGACGGTGGCTCGGCTGGCTACACCTTC. Translating it yields CASHDGGSAGYTF.

This clone showed up just once. The rearrangement links TRBV7-9 to TRBJ1-2, with no clear D. CDR1 and CDR2 from the germline V gene are SEHNR and FQNEAQ (reference sequence). Trimming stripped 1 base from V and 2 bases from J, with 8 bases between. The CDR3 has 14 amino acids. CDR3 protein: CASSLDGGNYGYTF. The CDR3 region has the DNA TGTGCCAGCAGCTTAGATGGCGGGAACTATGGCTACACCTTC.